This TCR beta chain is drawn from a study of cytomegalovirus exposure and HLA in healthy donors. CDR3 length: 15 amino acids. CDR1 and CDR2 (germline): MNHEY, SVGAGI. Trimming removed 2 bases from V and 3 bases from J; junction bases left unmatched: 7. TCRdb's copy holds only in-frame clones and misses some; the assay was immunoSEQ multiplex PCR. This sample has 200,000 or so clones, with approximately 80% found just once. Sequencing used PBMCs. The receptor was derived from a young man in good health and CMV-seropositive. The chain carries TRBV6-5 and TRBJ2-7; 7 bases align to TRBD1. DNA of the CDR3: TGTGCCAGCAGTTACACGGGACAGCCCTACTACGAGCAGTACTTC. As protein: CASSYTGQPYYEQYF.